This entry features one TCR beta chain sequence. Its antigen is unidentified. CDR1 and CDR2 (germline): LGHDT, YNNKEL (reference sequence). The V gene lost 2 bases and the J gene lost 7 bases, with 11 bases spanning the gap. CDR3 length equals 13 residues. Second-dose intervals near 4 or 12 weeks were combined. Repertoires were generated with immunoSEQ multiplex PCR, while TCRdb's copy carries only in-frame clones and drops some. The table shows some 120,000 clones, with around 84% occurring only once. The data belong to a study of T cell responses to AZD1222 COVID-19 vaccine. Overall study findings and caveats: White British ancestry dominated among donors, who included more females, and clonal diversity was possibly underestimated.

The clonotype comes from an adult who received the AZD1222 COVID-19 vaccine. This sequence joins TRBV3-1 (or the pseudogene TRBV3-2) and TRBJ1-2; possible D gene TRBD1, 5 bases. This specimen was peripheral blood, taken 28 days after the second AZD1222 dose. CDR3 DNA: TGTGCCAGCAGCCAAATTGCGGGGGGTGGCTACACCTTC. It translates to CASSQIAGGGYTF.